These T cell receptor beta chains were read from a single sample in a study of blood T cell repertoires in COVID-19. Method: immunoSEQ multiplex PCR; TCRdb's copy keeps in-frame clones and lacks some. The sample holds about 150,000 clones, over 80% seen once. The sample taken for sequencing was peripheral blood. These receptors all stem from a man aged 25-40 years with COVID-19, enrolled during active disease. Each CDR3 is given with its conserved first and last residue. Each record gives: D gene, V gene, J gene, clone size, CDR3 DNA, CDR3 protein. A D gene is named only where the DNA matches it firmly. The listing skips clone size in some rows; elsewhere it reads once, few, many or a size class.

NA	TRBV12-3/TRBV12-4	TRBJ2-3	NA	TGTGCCAGCGCCGGGGTTAGCACAGATACGCAGTATTTT	CASAGVSTDTQYF
TRBD1	TRBV7-9	TRBJ2-5	NA	TGTGCCAGCAGCCGACAGGGTTTTGCGACCCAGTACTTC	CASSRQGFATQYF
NA	TRBV15	TRBJ1-5	NA	TGTGCCACCAGCAGAGTCGGTCAGCCCCAGCATTTT	CATSRVGQPQHF
NA	TRBV30	TRBJ2-3	few	TGTGCCCTCCGGACTACGGAGGGGCCAGATACGCAGTATTTT	CALRTTEGPDTQYF
NA	TRBV14	TRBJ1-1	NA	TGTGCCAGCAGCCAAGATCCCTGGGCAGGGTCCGAAGCTTTCTTT	CASSQDPWAGSEAFF
TRBD2	TRBV30	TRBJ2-3	NA	TGTGCCTGGAGTGGGGGCGGGAGTGCAGATACGCAGTATTTT	CAWSGGGSADTQYF
NA	TRBV19	TRBJ1-2	NA	TGTGCCAGTAGGTTGACAGGCTATGGCTACACCTTC	CASRLTGYGYTF
TRBD2	TRBV9	TRBJ2-3	NA	TGTGCCAGCAGCCCCCGGGGAGGGGATACGCAGTATTTT	CASSPRGGDTQYF
NA	TRBV5-6	TRBJ1-1	NA	TGTGCCAGCAGCCCCTGGCAGGGTTGGACTGAAGCTTTCTTT	CASSPWQGWTEAFF
TRBD1	TRBV5-1	TRBJ2-7	NA	TGCGCCAGCAGCTTGATGAGGACAGGGGGCTACGAGCAGTACTTC	CASSLMRTGGYEQYF
TRBD2	TRBV19	TRBJ2-1	NA	TGTGCCACTAGGGTGGCGGGAGACAATGAGCAGTTCTTC	CATRVAGDNEQFF
NA	TRBV28	TRBJ1-6	NA	TGTGCCAGCAGTTTAGGTGCCGGGGATAATTCACCCCTCCACTTT	CASSLGAGDNSPLHF
TRBD2	TRBV7-7	TRBJ2-3	NA	TGTGCTAGCAGCTTAGGGGTAGCGGGAGGCACAGATACGCAGTATTTT	CASSLGVAGGTDTQYF
TRBD2	TRBV10-3	TRBJ2-7	NA	TGTGCCATCAGTAGTAGCGGGACGAGCTCCTACGAGCAGTACTTC	CAISSSGTSSYEQYF
NA	TRBV12-2	TRBJ2-2	NA	TGTGCAAGTCGCTCCGCCGGGACTAGCAACACCGGGGAGCTGTTTTTT	CASRSAGTSNTGELFF
TRBD1	TRBV3-1/TRBV3-2	TRBJ1-6	NA	TGTGCCAGCAGTCGGACAGGTCGGACACCCCTCCACTTT	CASSRTGRTPLHF
NA	TRBV18	TRBJ2-5	once	TGTGCCAGCTCACCACCGTCTACGGGGACCCAGTACTTC	CASSPPSTGTQYF
TRBD1	TRBV7-8	TRBJ2-7	NA	TGTGCCAGCAGCCATGGGACAGGAACCTACGAGCAGTACTTC	CASSHGTGTYEQYF
NA	TRBV2	TRBJ1-5	many	TGTGCCAGCAACCCCCGGGAGAGCAATCAGCCCCAGCATTTT	CASNPRESNQPQHF
NA	TRBV19	TRBJ2-1	NA	TGTGCCAGTATGCCCCGCGGGCTACCGCCGGGCTCCTACAATGAGCAGTTCTTC	CASMPRGLPPGSYNEQFF
NA	TRBV14	TRBJ1-2	NA	TGTGCCAGCAGCCAAGGCGGTTTAGAAGACTATGGCTACACCTTC	CASSQGGLEDYGYTF
NA	TRBV7-2	TRBJ1-4	NA	TGTGCCTCTACACGGGGAACTAATGAAAAACTGTTTTTT	CASTRGTNEKLFF
NA	TRBV6-2/TRBV6-3	TRBJ2-2	NA	TGTGCCAGCAGTTACTCGCGGGACACCGGGGAGCTGTTTTTT	CASSYSRDTGELFF
TRBD1	TRBV2	TRBJ2-3	NA	TGTGCCAGCAGTGGTCCAGGACAGGAGATAGATACGCAGTATTTT	CASSGPGQEIDTQYF
TRBD1	TRBV28	TRBJ1-1	once	TGTGCCAGCAGTTTAGGCAGGGGGACCACTGAAGCTTTCTTT	CASSLGRGTTEAFF
NA	TRBV19	TRBJ1-5	NA	TGTGCCAGTAGTATACGGGGACTCGGGAGCAATCAGCCCCAGCATTTT	CASSIRGLGSNQPQHF
TRBD2	TRBV5-1	TRBJ2-1	NA	TGCGCCAGCAGCTTGGGGGGTCTAGCGGGAGCCTACAATGAGCAGTTCTTC	CASSLGGLAGAYNEQFF
NA	TRBV7-6	TRBJ2-5	few	TGTGCCAGCACCGGGAGTGAGACCCAGTACTTC	CASTGSETQYF
NA	TRBV4-1	TRBJ2-7	NA	TGCGCCAGCAGCCCTGGAGAGGGCAGGGGTTACGAGCAGTACTTC	CASSPGEGRGYEQYF
TRBD2	TRBV10-2	TRBJ2-7	once	TGCGCCAGCAAGGCGGGGGGAAGCTCCTACGAGCAGTACTTC	CASKAGGSSYEQYF
NA	TRBV12-3/TRBV12-4	TRBJ2-7	NA	TGTGCCAGCAGTTTAGCGAGCTCCTACGAGCAGTACTTC	CASSLASSYEQYF
TRBD2	TRBV3-1/TRBV3-2	TRBJ2-4	NA	TGTGCCAGCAGCCAAGGGGGACTAGCGGGAGTCATTCAGTACTTC	CASSQGGLAGVIQYF
TRBD1	TRBV2	TRBJ2-2	NA	TGTGCCAGCAGCCCCGACAGGGGGCTAAACACCGGGGAGCTGTTTTTT	CASSPDRGLNTGELFF